This T cell receptor beta chain was captured in a study of T cell repertoires in cytomegalovirus infection. Across the whole study: As its CMV epitopes, the study selected recently identified HLA-C-restricted and well-studied HLA-B-restricted targets. Public TCR beta signatures were indicative of both CMV infection and a matching HLA type.

This clonotype came up a few times. Its antigen is as yet unknown. TCRdb reprocessed the reads via MiXCR and lists one record per CDR3 protein. The table lists around 800,000 distinct CDR3 sequences, about 31% of them singletons, with 9.5% to 15% in the top ten. Losses at the gene ends were 5 bases for V and 4 bases for J; bases not matched to a gene: 5. This CDR3 spans 14 amino acids. Germline loops: CDR1 SEHNR, CDR2 FQNEAQ (reference sequence). Overall study findings and caveats: Summed frequency of public TCR beta families distinguished CMV carriers with the relevant HLA. The ex vivo response was dominated by HLA-C-restricted CMV-specific TCR beta clonotypes.

Source: cultured CD8+ T cells from PBMCs, taken from culture after CMV antigen stimulation. This clonotype was sampled from a human donor in good health (CMV status not recorded). Some clones in this sample may be carry-over from other donors' samples. J is TRBJ1-2 and V is TRBV7-9; the match to TRBD1 covers 9 bases. CDR3 protein: CASSTDRGVYGYTF. CDR3 DNA: TGTGCCAGCAGCACGGACAGGGGAGTCTATGGCTACACCTTC.